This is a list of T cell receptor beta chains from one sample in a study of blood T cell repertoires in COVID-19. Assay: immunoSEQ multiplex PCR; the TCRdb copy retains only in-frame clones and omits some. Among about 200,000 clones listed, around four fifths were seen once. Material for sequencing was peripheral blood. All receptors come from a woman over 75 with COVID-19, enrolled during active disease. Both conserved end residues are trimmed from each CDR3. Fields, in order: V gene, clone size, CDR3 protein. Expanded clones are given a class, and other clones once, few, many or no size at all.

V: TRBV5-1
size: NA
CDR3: ASSLVGGGEETQY

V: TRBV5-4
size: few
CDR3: ASSLGGPNQPQH

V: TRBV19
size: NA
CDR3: ASSPPGRPTDTQY

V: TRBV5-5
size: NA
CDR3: ASSLGLIGTEAF

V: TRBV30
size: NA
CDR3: AWRGILDRGKNYGYT

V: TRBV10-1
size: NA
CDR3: ARTSGRERGGTGELF

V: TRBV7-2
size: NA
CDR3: ASSPSTDTQY

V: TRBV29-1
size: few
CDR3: SVKIGSNSPLH

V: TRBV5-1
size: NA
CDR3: ASSLELAGGHYEQY

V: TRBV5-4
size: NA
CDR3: ASRPRGPSEYNEQF

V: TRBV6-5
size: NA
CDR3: ASSDSGTPVQPAF

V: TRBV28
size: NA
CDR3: ASSRPRAESSYNEQF

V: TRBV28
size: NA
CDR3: ASSLGGREAF

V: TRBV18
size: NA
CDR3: ASSLGGNTEAF